One and the same sample provided the 27 T cell receptor beta chains below, sequenced in a study of shared clonotypes between healthy human individuals. Assay: immunoSEQ multiplex PCR; the TCRdb copy retains only in-frame clones and omits some. Counted here are fewer than 2.5 million clones, under 95% occurring once; the ten biggest clones make up more than 0.35%. The specimen sequenced was naive CD4+ T cells from PBMCs. Subset: CD45RA+ positively selected. The source of these receptors is a man aged 18 to 30 in good health. Some clones in this sample may be carry-over from other donors' samples.

V and J are TRBV6-5 and TRBJ2-7; no reliable D call. CDR3 length equals 13 residues. The V end lost 6 bases, the J end lost 3 bases, and 12 bases lay between the germline ends. CDR1 and CDR2 (germline): MNHEY, SVGAGI. The CDR3 DNA sequence: TGTGCCAGCAGCCGCGATCCCATCTACGAGCAGTACTTC. As protein: CASSRDPIYEQYF.

This chain joins TRBV14 and TRBJ1-4; D is unresolved. The CDR3 totals 15 residues. Germline CDR1 and CDR2: SGHDN and FVKESK. The V gene lost 5 bases and the J gene lost 2 bases, with 12 bases spanning the gap. For the CDR3, the DNA is TGTGCCAGCAGCTCCCTGAGGGAGACTAATGAAAAACTGTTTTTT. This translates into CASSSLRETNEKLFF.

The chain carries TRBV30 and TRBJ1-6; no definite D call. Per germline, CDR1 GTSNPN and CDR2 SVGIG (reference sequence). The CDR3 has 12 amino acids. The ends were cut back, 0 bases at V and 13 bases at J, with 10 bases in the middle. CDR3 residues: CAWSVPATPLHF. For the CDR3, the DNA is TGTGCCTGGAGTGTCCCTGCGACTCCCCTCCACTTT. The full variable domain, in which reference TRBV30 and TRBJ1-6 provide the parts outside the CDR3, is SQTIHQWPATLVQPVGSPLSLECTVEGTSNPNLYWYRQAAGRGLQLLFYSVGIGQISSEVPQNLSASRPQDRQFILSSKKLLLSDSGFYLCAWSVPATPLHFGNGTRLTVT.

Notes on this clone: Within the sample, other DNA sequences also encode this same CDR3. The chain has TRBV5-1 and TRBJ2-1; 9 bases are shared with TRBD2. The V gene's germline CDR1 is SGHRS and CDR2 YFSETQ. The CDR3 loop spans 15 amino acids. After removal of 4 bases from V and 3 bases from J, the junction contained 5 bases not matched to a gene. The CDR3 bases are TGCGCCAGCAGCCCAGGACTAGCGTTCTACAATGAGCAGTTCTTC. Translation: CASSPGLAFYNEQFF.

The chain couples TRBV4-1 to TRBJ1-4; 7 nucleotides match TRBD1. J gave up 4 bases and V 4 bases, and 6 bases lay outside the gene matches. This CDR3 comprises 15 residues. Germline loops: CDR1 MGHRA, CDR2 YSYEKL. In nucleotides, the CDR3 is TGCGCCAGCAGCCGAGCCGGGACAGTTAATGAAAAACTGTTTTTT. It yields the protein CASSRAGTVNEKLFF.

The chain couples TRBV9 to TRBJ1-3; 12 nucleotides align to TRBD1. The CDR3 sequence is 17 residues long. J lost 3 bases, V lost 4 bases, and 8 bases had no gene match. Germline V gives CDR1 SGDLS, CDR2 YYNGEE. CDR3 sequence: CASSRTGQGAGGNTIYF. In nucleotides, the CDR3 is TGTGCCAGCAGCCGCACGGGACAGGGGGCTGGTGGAAACACCATATATTTT.

This chain connects TRBV5-1 to TRBJ2-2, with 9 bases lining up with TRBD1. V dropped 4 bases and J dropped 1; count of bases not matched to a gene: 8. Germline assignment: CDR1 SGHRS and CDR2 YFSETQ. CDR3 length: 17 residues. The CDR3 loop reads CASSTPGQGWNTGELFF. CDR3 nucleotides: TGCGCCAGCAGCACCCCGGGACAGGGTTGGAACACCGGGGAGCTGTTTTTT.

The chain links TRBV29-1 to TRBJ1-6; 9 bases agree with TRBD1. V lost 6 bases, J lost 5 bases, and 5 bases stayed unmatched. The germline gives CDR1 SQVTM, CDR2 ANQGSEA. The CDR3 is 14 residues long. The CDR3 DNA follows: TGCAGCGTAGGCGGGACAGGGAATAATTCACCCCTCCACTTT. Translating gives CSVGGTGNNSPLHF.

About this clone: Its ends do not fully match the called genes, so a read error is possible. The chain joins TRBV18 to TRBJ1-1, with D tentatively TRBD1 (5 bases). This CDR3 is 17 amino acids long. Germline assignment: CDR1 KGHSH and CDR2 LQKENI. CDR3: CASSPRPEGPRNAEAFF. The CDR3 nucleotides are TGTGCCAGCTCACCACGTCCCGAGGGGCCCAGGAACGCTGAAGCTTTCTTT.

This clone was detected only once. The chain recombines TRBV5-4 with TRBJ1-4, with 10 nucleotides matching TRBD1. V lost 0 bases to trimming and J lost 0 bases; unmatched junction nucleotides: 5. The V gene's germline CDR1 is SGHNT and CDR2 YYREEE (reference sequence). The CDR3 loop spans 18 amino acids. CDR3 sequence reads: CASSLARDRGATNEKLFF. The CDR3 bases are TGTGCCAGCAGCTTGGCCCGGGACAGGGGTGCAACTAATGAAAAACTGTTTTTT.

This clone was seen a single time. The chain employs TRBV29-1 and TRBJ2-1, with a tentative D call TRBD1 (5 bases). The germline V and J ends were trimmed by 8 bases and 4 bases, with 12 bases remaining between them. From germline, CDR1 is SQVTM and CDR2 ANQGSEA. This CDR3 comprises 12 residues. The CDR3 coding sequence is TGCAGCCCCCGGACAACTTACAATGAGCAGTTCTTC. It encodes CSPRTTYNEQFF.

The chain carries TRBV5-4 and TRBJ1-1; 9 bases match TRBD1. Trimming cost V 1 base and J 3 bases; bases outside gene matches: 4. This CDR3 is 15 amino acids long. The V gene's germline CDR1 is SGHNT and CDR2 YYREEE (reference sequence). The CDR3: CASSLPRTGDTEAFF. As DNA, the CDR3 is TGTGCCAGCAGCTTGCCCCGGACAGGGGACACTGAAGCTTTCTTT.

The chain combines TRBV9 with TRBJ1-5; no clear D. The germline CDR1 and CDR2 sequences are SGDLS and YYNGEE. Trimming removed 1 base at V and 4 bases at J, with 9 bases between. The CDR3 is made up of 14 amino acids. The CDR3 spells CASSVSRENQPQHF. CDR3 DNA sequence: TGTGCCAGCAGCGTAAGTCGGGAAAATCAGCCCCAGCATTTT.

This chain connects TRBV28 to TRBJ2-1; 7 bases are a match to TRBD2. Germline CDR1 MDHEN, CDR2 SYDVKM. J was trimmed by 0 bases and V by 6 bases; bases with no gene match: 8. The CDR3 totals 16 residues. The CDR3 protein is CASRQRGSSSYNEQFF. CDR3 DNA sequence: TGTGCCAGCAGACAACGCGGGAGTAGCTCCTACAATGAGCAGTTCTTC.

J is TRBJ1-2 and V is TRBV5-1, with D possibly TRBD1 on 5 matching bases. The CDR3 extends over 14 amino acids. Trimming removed 4 bases at V and 7 bases at J, with 17 bases between. Looked up from germline, CDR1 is SGHRS and CDR2 is YFSETQ. The CDR3 here is CASSPAAGVGGYTF. The CDR3 region has the DNA TGCGCCAGCAGCCCTGCCGCGGGGGTGGGTGGCTACACCTTC.

The chain couples TRBV7-3 to TRBJ2-1; 7 nucleotides align to TRBD2. The CDR3 is 14 amino acids. The trim removed 1 base at V and 9 bases at J, leaving 6 bases unmatched. Germline loops: CDR1 SGHTA, CDR2 FQGTGA. In nucleotides, the CDR3 is TGTGCCAGCAGCTTAATGCGGGAGAGTACTGAGCAGTTCTTC. Its translation: CASSLMRESTEQFF.

This clone has just one count. In nucleotides, the CDR3 is TGTGCCAGTAGCTCACAGGGGGCGCGGTCTGGAAACACCATATATTTT. Translated: CASSSQGARSGNTIYF. This sequence joins TRBV19 and TRBJ1-3; TRBD1 matches 9 bases. The CDR3 runs to 16 residues. In germline, CDR1 is LNHDA, CDR2 SQIVND (reference sequence). J was trimmed by 1 base and V by 6 bases; bases with no gene match: 7.

This clone was seen a single time. This sequence joins TRBV14 and TRBJ2-7, with D hard to call. This CDR3 has 16 residues. Deletions cut 0 bases from V and 3 bases from J, with 15 bases between. Per germline, CDR1 SGHDN and CDR2 FVKESK. The CDR3 is CASSQDYGRRHYEQYF. The CDR3 DNA reads as TGTGCCAGCAGCCAAGATTACGGCAGAAGACACTACGAGCAGTACTTC.

V usage is TRBV7-3 and J usage is TRBJ1-1; D is ambiguous. The CDR3 runs 13 residues. Trimming took 3 bases from V and 0 from J, leaving 5 bases between them. Germline lookup yields CDR1 SGHTA and CDR2 FQGTGA. Here the CDR3 reads CASSFVMNTEAFF. The CDR3, as DNA: TGTGCCAGCAGCTTCGTCATGAACACTGAAGCTTTCTTT. The complete variable domain, with remaining parts taken from reference TRBV7-3 and TRBJ1-1, reads GAGVSQTPSNKVTEKGKYVELRCDPISGHTALYWYRQSLGQGPEFLIYFQGTGAADDSGLPNDRFFAVRPEGSVSTLKIQRTERGDSAVYLCASSFVMNTEAFFGQGTRLTVV.

V is TRBV18 and J is TRBJ2-2; TRBD1 agrees at 7 bases. J gave up 7 bases and V 3 bases, and 5 bases lay outside the gene matches. The germline V gene has CDR1 KGHSH and CDR2 LQKENI. This CDR3 contains 14 residues. The CDR3 spells CASSPRQGGGELFF. In DNA, the CDR3 is TGTGCCAGCTCACCGAGACAGGGTGGCGGGGAGCTGTTTTTT.

Only one count was recorded for this clone. This chain connects TRBV7-6 to TRBJ2-1; the D gene is possibly TRBD1 (5 bases). The ends were cut back, 5 bases at V and 9 bases at J, with 17 bases in the middle. The CDR3 covers 14 residues. Germline lookup yields CDR1 SGHVS and CDR2 FNYEAQ. For the CDR3, the DNA is TGTGCCAGCAGCCCCACTCAGGGCTATGGTGAGCAGTTCTTC. Protein: CASSPTQGYGEQFF.

The chain joins TRBV19 to TRBJ1-1; D possibly corresponds to TRBD1 (6 bases). Germline CDR1 reads LNHDA; CDR2 reads SQIVND (reference sequence). The CDR3 runs to 14 residues. V lost 3 bases to trimming and J lost 6 bases, with 14 bases between them. CDR3 amino acids: CASSIVRGSAEAFF. The CDR3 bases are TGTGCCAGTAGTATTGTGAGGGGGTCGGCTGAAGCTTTCTTT. Supplemented by reference TRBV19 and TRBJ1-1, the full variable domain reads DGGITQSPKYLFRKEGQNVTLSCEQNLNHDAMYWYRQDPGQGLRLIYYSQIVNDFQKGDIAEGYSVSREKKESFPLTVTSAQKNPTAFYLCASSIVRGSAEAFFGQGTRLTVV.

The chain uses TRBV29-1 and TRBJ2-2; 10 bases are a match to TRBD2. The germline V gene encodes CDR1 SQVTM and CDR2 ANQGSEA. This CDR3 is built from 15 residues. V shed 7 bases and J 7 bases; nucleotides not matched to a gene: 12. DNA for the CDR3: TGCAGCGCCGCGGGAACTAGCGGGACAAGCGGGGAGCTGTTTTTT. This codes for CSAAGTSGTSGELFF.

The chain joins TRBV9 to TRBJ2-4; 9 bases agree with TRBD1. Trimming cost V 6 bases and J 2 bases; bases outside gene matches: 9. This CDR3 contains 16 residues. From germline, CDR1 is SGDLS and CDR2 YYNGEE. CDR3 sequence (DNA): TGTGCCAGCACCCAGCGACAGGGGGGATCCAAAAACATTCAGTACTTC. This codes for CASTQRQGGSKNIQYF.

Points on this clone: This sample includes further DNA sequences coding for the same CDR3. This rearrangement joins TRBV18 to TRBJ1-1; D is uncertain. Germline CDR1 and CDR2: KGHSH and LQKENI. The CDR3 is made up of 13 amino acids. Trimming took off 6 bases at V and 1 base at J, with 9 bases between the two ends. DNA for the CDR3: TGTGCCAGCTCCTCGGGAGGGAACACTGAAGCTTTCTTT. It is translated as CASSSGGNTEAFF.

V and J are TRBV27 and TRBJ2-5, with TRBD1 matching over 9 bases. The ends lost 6 bases at V and 4 bases at J; junction bases unmatched: 9. This CDR3 comprises 15 residues. Germline CDR1 is MNHEY and CDR2 is SMNVEV (reference sequence). DNA of the CDR3: TGTGCCAGCAGGCGAAGGACAGGGGATAGAGAGACCCAGTACTTC. Residues: CASRRRTGDRETQYF.

The chain joins TRBV14 to TRBJ1-3, with a weak D call TRBD1 (6 bases). V shed 1 base and J shed 0 bases, with 7 bases lying between them. Germline V lookup: CDR1 SGHDN, CDR2 FVKESK. This CDR3 contains 15 residues. The CDR3 DNA follows: TGTGCCAGCAGCCAAGCAGGGGCCTCTGGAAACACCATATATTTT. Translated: CASSQAGASGNTIYF.